The 9 T cell receptor beta chains below all came from one sample that was sequenced in a study of radiotherapy plus CTLA-4 blockade in lung cancer. The repertoire was sequenced with immunoSEQ multiplex PCR; TCRdb's copy has only in-frame clones and lacks some. This sample has more than 75,000 clones, with roughly 74% found just once. The specimen was peripheral blood, collected from a patient treated with radiotherapy plus ipilimumab. The receptor set was obtained from a human donor with non-small cell lung cancer who had a partial response to radiotherapy plus ipilimumab. Some clones in this sample may be carry-over from other donors' samples.

The V and J genes are TRBV14 and TRBJ1-2; TRBD1 matches at 7 bases. CDR3 length: 16 amino acids. Per germline, CDR1 SGHDN and CDR2 FVKESK. V trimming: 3 bases; J trimming: 4 bases; junction bases outside the gene matches: 11. CDR3: CASSQYTGDPLYGYTF. CDR3 in DNA: TGTGCCAGCAGCCAGTACACAGGGGACCCCCTCTATGGCTACACCTTC.

This clone showed up just a few times. The chain uses TRBV12-5 and TRBJ1-5; 7 bases match TRBD1. V shed 7 bases, J shed 4 bases, and the junction held 13 bases outside the gene matches. The V gene's germline CDR1 is LGHNT and CDR2 FRNRAP. The length of the CDR3 is 16 residues. CDR3 sequence: CASARPGGGENQPQHF. CDR3 DNA: TGTGCTAGTGCCCGCCCAGGAGGGGGCGAGAATCAGCCCCAGCATTTT.

This rearrangement joins TRBV9 to TRBJ2-7; tentative D call: TRBD2 (5 bases). CDR1 and CDR2 from the germline V gene are SGDLS and YYNGEE. CDR3 length: 14 amino acids. Trimming stripped 3 bases from V and 3 bases from J, with 13 bases between. The CDR3 DNA sequence: TGTGCCAGCAGCGGCCACGATGCGGGCTACGAGCAGTACTTC. Its protein is CASSGHDAGYEQYF.

The chain carries TRBV5-6 and TRBJ1-4; 7 bases agree with TRBD1. CDR1 is SGHDT and CDR2 is YYEEEE in the germline V gene. This CDR3 region has 15 residues. Losses at the gene ends were 0 bases for V and 13 bases for J; bases not matched to a gene: 12. The CDR3 coding sequence is TGTGCCAGCAGCTTGGGCCACAGGGGCGGGGGGATACTGTTTTTT. This gives the protein CASSLGHRGGGILFF. Variable domain in full (rest from reference TRBV5-6 and TRBJ1-4): DAGVTQSPTHLIKTRGQQVTLRCSPKSGHDTVSWYQQALGQGPQFIFQYYEEEERQRGNFPDRFSGHQFPNYSSELNVNALLLGDSALYLCASSLGHRGGGILFFGSGTQLSVL.

This sequence joins TRBV30 and TRBJ2-3; D possibly corresponds to TRBD1 (6 bases). Deletions cut 2 bases from V and 3 bases from J, with 18 bases between. The germline CDR1 and CDR2 sequences are GTSNPN and SVGIG (reference sequence). This CDR3 spans 16 amino acids. The CDR3 is CAWSPLQGMGTDTQYF. The CDR3 nucleotides read TGTGCCTGGAGTCCCCTACAGGGAATGGGTACAGATACGCAGTATTTT. The full variable domain, in which reference TRBV30 and TRBJ2-3 provide the parts outside the CDR3, is SQTIHQWPATLVQPVGSPLSLECTVEGTSNPNLYWYRQAAGRGLQLLFYSVGIGQISSEVPQNLSASRPQDRQFILSSKKLLLSDSGFYLCAWSPLQGMGTDTQYFGPGTRLTVL.

This chain joins TRBV11-3 and TRBJ2-2, with D tentatively TRBD1 (6 bases). CDR1 and CDR2 (germline): SGHNT, YENEEA. The CDR3 spans 15 residues. Trimming shortened V by 5 bases and J by 3 bases, and 13 bases separated the two germline ends. Here the CDR3 reads CASSLLGADTGELFF. CDR3 sequence (DNA): TGTGCCAGCAGCCTCCTGGGGGCGGACACCGGGGAGCTGTTTTTT.

V gene TRBV15 combines with J gene TRBJ1-5; 8 bases match TRBD1. The junction had 13 bases not matched to a gene; V was cut back by 5 bases and J by 4 bases. The CDR3 is 17 residues long. CDR1 and CDR2 (germline): LNHNV, YYDKDF (reference sequence). The CDR3 reads CATSERLQGAGNQPQHF. The CDR3 DNA reads TGTGCCACCAGCGAGCGGCTCCAGGGGGCAGGGAATCAGCCCCAGCATTTT.

V is TRBV6-1 and J is TRBJ2-1; weak D call: TRBD2 (5 bases). Germline V gene lookup returns CDR1 MNHNS and CDR2 SASEGT. This CDR3 is 15 amino acids long. V was trimmed by 5 bases and J by 4 bases, leaving 15 bases between them. CDR3 sequence reads: CASSLRRFEYNEQFF. The CDR3 DNA reads as TGTGCCAGCAGTCTTCGGAGGTTCGAATACAATGAGCAGTTCTTC.

The V gene is TRBV2, the J gene TRBJ1-1; D is unresolved. Germline assignment: CDR1 SNHLY and CDR2 FYNNEI. This CDR3 is built from 13 residues. V was clipped by 4 bases and J by 3 bases, with 9 bases between them. CDR3 bases: TGTGCCAGCAGTGTTCAGCGATACACTGAAGCTTTCTTT. Residues: CASSVQRYTEAFF.